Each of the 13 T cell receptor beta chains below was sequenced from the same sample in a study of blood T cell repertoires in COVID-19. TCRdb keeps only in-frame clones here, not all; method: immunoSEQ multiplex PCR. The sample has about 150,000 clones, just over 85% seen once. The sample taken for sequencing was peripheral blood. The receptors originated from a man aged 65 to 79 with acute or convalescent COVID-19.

CDR3 DNA: TGTGCCAGCAGCCATACGAGCGGGACCCCCTACAATGAGCAGTTCTTC. Translation: CASSHTSGTPYNEQFF. V and J are TRBV3-1 (or the pseudogene TRBV3-2) and TRBJ2-1, with TRBD2 matching 7 bases. V trimming: 3 bases; J trimming: 2 bases; junction bases outside the gene matches: 7. Germline V CDR1 and CDR2: LGHDT, YNNKEL (reference sequence). The CDR3 has 16 amino acids.

The CDR3 nucleotides are TGCGCCAGCAGTGAACTAGCGGGCGGCTACGAGCAGTACTTC. The encoded protein is CASSELAGGYEQYF. The rearrangement uses TRBV10-2 and TRBJ2-7; 9 nucleotides match TRBD2. J gave up 3 bases and V 3 bases, and 3 bases lay outside the gene matches. Germline assignment: CDR1 WSHSY and CDR2 SAAADI. The CDR3 is 14 residues long.

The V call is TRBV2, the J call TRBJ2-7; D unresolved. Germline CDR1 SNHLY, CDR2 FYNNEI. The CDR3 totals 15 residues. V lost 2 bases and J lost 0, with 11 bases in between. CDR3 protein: CASSEKWQDSYEQYF. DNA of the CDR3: TGTGCCAGCAGTGAAAAGTGGCAGGACTCCTACGAGCAGTACTTC.

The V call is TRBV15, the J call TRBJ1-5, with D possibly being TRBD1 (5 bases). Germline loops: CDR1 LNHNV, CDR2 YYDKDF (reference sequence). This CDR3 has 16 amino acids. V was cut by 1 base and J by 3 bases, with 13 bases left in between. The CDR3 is CATSRGGGDDNQPQHF. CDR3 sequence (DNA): TGTGCCACCAGCAGAGGGGGCGGGGACGACAATCAGCCCCAGCATTTT.

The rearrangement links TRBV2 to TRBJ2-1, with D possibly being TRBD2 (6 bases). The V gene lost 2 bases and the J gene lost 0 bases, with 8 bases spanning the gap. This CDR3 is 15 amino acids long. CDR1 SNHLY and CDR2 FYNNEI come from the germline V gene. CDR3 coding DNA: TGTGCCAGCAGTGAACAGGGACTCTCCTACAATGAGCAGTTCTTC. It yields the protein CASSEQGLSYNEQFF.

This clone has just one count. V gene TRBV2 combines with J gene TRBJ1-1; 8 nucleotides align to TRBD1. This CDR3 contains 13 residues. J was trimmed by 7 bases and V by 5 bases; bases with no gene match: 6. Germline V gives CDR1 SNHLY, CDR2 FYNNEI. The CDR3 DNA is TGTGCCAGCAGTTCGGACAGGGAAGATGAAGCTTTCTTT. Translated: CASSSDREDEAFF.

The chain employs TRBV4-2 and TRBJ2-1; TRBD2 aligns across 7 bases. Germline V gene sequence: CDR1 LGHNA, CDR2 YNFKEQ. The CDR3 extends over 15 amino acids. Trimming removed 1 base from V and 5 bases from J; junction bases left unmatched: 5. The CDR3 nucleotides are TGTGCCAGCAGCCAAGCTACAGCGGGAAACAATGAGCAGTTCTTC. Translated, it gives CASSQATAGNNEQFF.

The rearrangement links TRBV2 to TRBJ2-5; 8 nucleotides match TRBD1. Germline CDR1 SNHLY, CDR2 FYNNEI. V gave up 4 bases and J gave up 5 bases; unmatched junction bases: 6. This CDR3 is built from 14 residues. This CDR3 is CASSGDRNGETQYF. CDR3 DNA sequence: TGTGCCAGCAGTGGGGACAGGAACGGCGAGACCCAGTACTTC.

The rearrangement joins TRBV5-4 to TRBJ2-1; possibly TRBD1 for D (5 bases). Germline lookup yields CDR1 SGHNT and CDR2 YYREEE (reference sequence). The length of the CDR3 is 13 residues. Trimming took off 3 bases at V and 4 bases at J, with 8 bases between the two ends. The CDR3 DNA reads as TGTGCCAGCAGCTCCGGACAATACAATGAGCAGTTCTTC. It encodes CASSSGQYNEQFF.

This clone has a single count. CDR3 in amino acids: CASSLTGEATEAFF. The DNA of the CDR3 is TGCGCCAGCAGCCTGACAGGGGAGGCCACTGAAGCTTTCTTT. This chain joins TRBV5-1 and TRBJ1-1; TRBD1 matches at 8 bases. Germline V gives CDR1 SGHRS, CDR2 YFSETQ. This CDR3 comprises 14 residues. Trimming took 4 bases from V and 4 from J; bases not matched to a gene: 6.

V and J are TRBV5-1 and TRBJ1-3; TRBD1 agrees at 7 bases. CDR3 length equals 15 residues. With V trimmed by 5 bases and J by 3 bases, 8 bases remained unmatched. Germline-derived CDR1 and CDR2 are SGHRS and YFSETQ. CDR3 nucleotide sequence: TGCGCCAGCAGTTCAGACAGGGCGGTTGGAAACACCATATATTTT. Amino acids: CASSSDRAVGNTIYF.

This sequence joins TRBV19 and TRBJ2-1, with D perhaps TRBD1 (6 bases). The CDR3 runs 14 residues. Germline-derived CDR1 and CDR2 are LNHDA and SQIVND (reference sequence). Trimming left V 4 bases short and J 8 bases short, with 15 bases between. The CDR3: CASSTTGSTDEQFF. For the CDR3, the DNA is TGTGCCAGTAGTACGACAGGTTCGACCGATGAGCAGTTCTTC.

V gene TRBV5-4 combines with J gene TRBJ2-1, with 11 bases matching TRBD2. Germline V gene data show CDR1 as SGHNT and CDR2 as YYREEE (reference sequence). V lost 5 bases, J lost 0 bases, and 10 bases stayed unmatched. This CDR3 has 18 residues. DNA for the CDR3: TGTGCCAGCAGTCCTCGGCTGACTAGCGGGATCTCCTACAATGAGCAGTTCTTC. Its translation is CASSPRLTSGISYNEQFF.